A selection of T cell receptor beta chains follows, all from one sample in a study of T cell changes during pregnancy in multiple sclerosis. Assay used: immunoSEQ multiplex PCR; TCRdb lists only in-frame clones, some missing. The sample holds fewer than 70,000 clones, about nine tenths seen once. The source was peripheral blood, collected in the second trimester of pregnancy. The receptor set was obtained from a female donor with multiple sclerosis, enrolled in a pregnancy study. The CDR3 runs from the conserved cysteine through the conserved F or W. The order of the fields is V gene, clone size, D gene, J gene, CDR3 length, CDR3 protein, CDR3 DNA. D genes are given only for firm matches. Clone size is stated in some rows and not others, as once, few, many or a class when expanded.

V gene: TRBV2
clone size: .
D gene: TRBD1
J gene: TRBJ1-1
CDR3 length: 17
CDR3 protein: CASSEAGTVKMNTEAFF
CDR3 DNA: TGTGCCAGCAGTGAAGCTGGGACAGTTAAAATGAACACTGAAGCTTTCTTT

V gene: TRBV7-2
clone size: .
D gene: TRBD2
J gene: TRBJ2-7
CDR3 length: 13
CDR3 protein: CASRSAGVYEQYF
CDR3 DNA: TGTGCCAGCCGCTCAGCGGGAGTCTACGAGCAGTACTTC

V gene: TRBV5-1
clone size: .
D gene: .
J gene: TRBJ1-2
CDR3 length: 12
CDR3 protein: CASSLDSYGYTF
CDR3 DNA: TGCGCCAGCAGCTTGGACAGCTATGGCTACACCTTC

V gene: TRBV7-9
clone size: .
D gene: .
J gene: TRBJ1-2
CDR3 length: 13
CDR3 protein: CASSLRDNYGYTF
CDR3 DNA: TGTGCCAGCAGCTTGAGGGATAACTATGGCTACACCTTC

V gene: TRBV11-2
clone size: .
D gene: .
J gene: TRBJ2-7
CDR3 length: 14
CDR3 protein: CASSLGDSDYEQYF
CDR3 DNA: TGTGCCAGCAGCTTAGGAGACTCCGACTACGAGCAGTACTTC

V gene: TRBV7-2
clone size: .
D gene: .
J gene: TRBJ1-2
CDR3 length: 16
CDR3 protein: CASSLGGGSTLYGYTF
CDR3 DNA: TGTGCCAGCAGCTTAGGTGGAGGCTCCACGCTCTATGGCTACACCTTC

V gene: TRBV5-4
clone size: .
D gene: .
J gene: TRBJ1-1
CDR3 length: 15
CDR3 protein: CASSLNDGGNTEAFF
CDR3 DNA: TGTGCCAGCAGCTTGAATGACGGGGGTAACACTGAAGCTTTCTTT

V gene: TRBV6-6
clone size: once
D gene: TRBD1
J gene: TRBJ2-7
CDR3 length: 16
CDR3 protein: CASSYPPTGATYEQYF
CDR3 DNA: TGTGCCAGCAGTTACCCTCCGACAGGGGCCACCTACGAGCAGTACTTC

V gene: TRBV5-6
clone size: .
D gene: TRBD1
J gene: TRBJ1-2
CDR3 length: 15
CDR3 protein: CASSLQVGQFYGYTF
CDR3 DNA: TGTGCCAGCAGCCTGCAAGTGGGACAGTTCTATGGCTACACCTTC

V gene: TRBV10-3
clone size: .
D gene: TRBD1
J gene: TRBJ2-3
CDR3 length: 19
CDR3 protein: CAISPTGQFLGLSTDTQYF
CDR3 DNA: TGTGCCATCAGTCCGACGGGACAGTTTTTGGGGTTAAGCACAGATACGCAGTATTTT

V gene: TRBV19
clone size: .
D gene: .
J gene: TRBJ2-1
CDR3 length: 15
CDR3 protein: CASALAGVTYNEQFF
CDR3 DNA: TGTGCCAGTGCCCTAGCCGGAGTGACCTACAATGAGCAGTTCTTC

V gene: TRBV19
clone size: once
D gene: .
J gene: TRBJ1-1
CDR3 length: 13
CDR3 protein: CASSFGQFTEAFF
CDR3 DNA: TGTGCCAGTAGTTTTGGACAGTTCACTGAAGCTTTCTTT

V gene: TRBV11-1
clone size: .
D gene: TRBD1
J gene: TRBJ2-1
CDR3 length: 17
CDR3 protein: CASSLEGLGQGTNEQFF
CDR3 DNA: TGTGCCAGCAGCTTAGAAGGGTTGGGACAGGGAACGAATGAGCAGTTCTTC

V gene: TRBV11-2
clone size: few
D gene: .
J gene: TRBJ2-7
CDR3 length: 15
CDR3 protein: CASSLYVPGTYEQYF
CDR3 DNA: TGTGCCAGCAGCTTATACGTGCCGGGGACCTACGAGCAGTACTTC

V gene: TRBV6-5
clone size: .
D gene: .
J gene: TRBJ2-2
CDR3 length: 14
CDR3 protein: CASSYSEGSGELFF
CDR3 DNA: TGTGCCAGCAGTTACTCGGAGGGTTCCGGGGAGCTGTTTTTT

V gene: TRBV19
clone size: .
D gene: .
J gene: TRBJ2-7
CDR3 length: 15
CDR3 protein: CASSLRRGTTSEQYF
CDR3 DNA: TGTGCCAGTAGTCTCCGGAGGGGCACTACGAGCGAGCAGTACTTC

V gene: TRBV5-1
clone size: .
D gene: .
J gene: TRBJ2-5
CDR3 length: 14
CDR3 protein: CASSLDAHQETQYF
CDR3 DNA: TGCGCCAGCAGCTTGGACGCGCACCAAGAGACCCAGTACTTC

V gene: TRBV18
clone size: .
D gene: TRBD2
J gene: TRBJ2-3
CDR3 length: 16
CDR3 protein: CASSPLAGGETDTQYF
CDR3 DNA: TGTGCCAGCTCACCCCTAGCGGGAGGTGAAACAGATACGCAGTATTTT

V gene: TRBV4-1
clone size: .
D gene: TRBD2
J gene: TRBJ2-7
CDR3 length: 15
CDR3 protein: CASSQGTSGVYEQYF
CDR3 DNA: TGCGCCAGCAGCCAAGGGACTAGCGGAGTTTACGAGCAGTACTTC

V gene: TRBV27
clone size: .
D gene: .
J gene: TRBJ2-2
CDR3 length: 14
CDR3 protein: CASSADTNTGELFF
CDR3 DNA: TGTGCCAGCAGTGCGGACACCAACACCGGGGAGCTGTTTTTT

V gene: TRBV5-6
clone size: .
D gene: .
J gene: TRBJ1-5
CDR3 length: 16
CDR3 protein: CASSTYRREGFQPQHF
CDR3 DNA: TGTGCCAGCAGCACCTACCGGAGAGAAGGTTTTCAGCCCCAGCATTTT

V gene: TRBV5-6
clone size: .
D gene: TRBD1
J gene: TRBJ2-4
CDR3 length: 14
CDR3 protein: CASSLLTGQNIQYF
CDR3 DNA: TGTGCCAGCAGCCTACTGACAGGGCAAAACATTCAGTACTTC

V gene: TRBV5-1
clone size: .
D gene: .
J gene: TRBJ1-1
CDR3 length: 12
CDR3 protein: CASSSVGTEAFF
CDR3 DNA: TGCGCCAGCAGCTCGGTTGGTACTGAAGCTTTCTTT

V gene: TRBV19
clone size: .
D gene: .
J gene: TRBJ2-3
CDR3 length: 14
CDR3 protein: CASSIQGAGDTQYF
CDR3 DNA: TGTGCCAGTAGTATCCAGGGAGCGGGAGATACGCAGTATTTT

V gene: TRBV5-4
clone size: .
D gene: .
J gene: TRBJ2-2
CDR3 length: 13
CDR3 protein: CASEGVNTGELFF
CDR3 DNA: TGTGCCAGCGAAGGGGTGAACACCGGGGAGCTGTTTTTT

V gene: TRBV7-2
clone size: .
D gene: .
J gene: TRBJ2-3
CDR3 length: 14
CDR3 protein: CASTNLGGTDTQYF
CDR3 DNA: TGTGCCAGCACCAACTTAGGGGGCACAGATACGCAGTATTTT

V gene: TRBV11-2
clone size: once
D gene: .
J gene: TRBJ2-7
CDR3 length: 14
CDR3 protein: CASSFTSSGYEQYF
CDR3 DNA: TGTGCCAGCAGCTTTACTTCGTCGGGCTACGAGCAGTACTTC

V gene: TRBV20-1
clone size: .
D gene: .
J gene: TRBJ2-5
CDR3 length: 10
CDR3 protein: CSAARETQYF
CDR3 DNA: TGCAGTGCTGCCCGGGAGACCCAGTACTTC

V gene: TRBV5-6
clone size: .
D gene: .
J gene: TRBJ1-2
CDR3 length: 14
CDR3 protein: CASSLGRGKGGYTF
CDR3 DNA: TGTGCCAGCAGCTTGGGAAGGGGGAAGGGAGGCTACACCTTC

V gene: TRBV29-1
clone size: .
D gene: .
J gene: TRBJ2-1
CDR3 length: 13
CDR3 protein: CSGRRAVYNGQFF
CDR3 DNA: TGCAGCGGGAGGCGGGCTGTCTACAATGGGCAGTTCTTC

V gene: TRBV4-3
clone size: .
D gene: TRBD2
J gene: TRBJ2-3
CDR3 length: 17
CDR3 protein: CASSQEETSGRADTQYF
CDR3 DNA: TGCGCCAGCAGCCAAGAAGAGACTAGCGGGAGGGCAGATACGCAGTATTTT

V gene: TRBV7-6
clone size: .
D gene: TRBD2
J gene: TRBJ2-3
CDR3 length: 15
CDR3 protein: CASSLVAGRADTQYF
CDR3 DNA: TGTGCCAGCAGCTTAGTAGCGGGACGGGCCGATACGCAGTATTTT

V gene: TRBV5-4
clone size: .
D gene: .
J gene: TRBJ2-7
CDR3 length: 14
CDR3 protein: CASSLKGQPYEQYF
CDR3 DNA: TGTGCCAGCAGCTTGAAGGGACAACCCTACGAGCAGTACTTC

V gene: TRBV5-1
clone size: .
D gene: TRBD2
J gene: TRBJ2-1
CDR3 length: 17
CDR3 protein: CASSLLAGGLGYNEQFF
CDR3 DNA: TGCGCCAGCAGCTTACTAGCGGGAGGGCTGGGGTACAATGAGCAGTTCTTC

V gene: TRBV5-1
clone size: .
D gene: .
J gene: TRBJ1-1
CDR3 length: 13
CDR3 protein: CASSLSAGREAFF
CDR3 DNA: TGCGCCAGCAGCTTGAGTGCCGGTAGAGAAGCTTTCTTT